The T cell receptor (beta chain) under discussion was sequenced for a study of shared clonotypes between healthy human individuals. Naive CD8 cells lacked CD45RO, underwent positive selection for CCR7 and left out terminally differentiated effector memory CD45RA+ cells. Produced via immunoSEQ multiplex PCR; TCRdb's table is partial and in-frame only. The sample has roughly 1,800,000 clones, approximately 94% seen once. Trimming stripped 5 bases from V and 8 bases from J, with 12 bases between. The CDR3 is made up of 11 amino acids. CDR1 SQVTM and CDR2 ANQGSEA come from the germline V gene. This TCR was sampled from a man aged 18 to 30 in good health. The V and J genes are TRBV29-1 and TRBJ1-2, with unresolved D. The sequenced sample was naive CD8+ T cells sorted from blood. The CDR3 bases are TGCAGCGTTCCAGGCGTTCTCGGCTACACCTTC. Amino acids: CSVPGVLGYTF.